This note documents a single T cell receptor (beta chain) sequence. Its antigen is unidentified. A read error may account for a junction end that differs from germline. The data originate from a study of vaccination effects on CD4 cells after COVID-19. With 9 to 11 days of culture completed, CD4+ T cells were isolated. Participants were vaccinated with two doses of either the BNT162b2 or mRNA-1273 vaccine. Produced via immunoSEQ multiplex PCR; TCRdb's table is partial and in-frame only. The table has 47,000 or so clones, 55% to 75% seen once. Germline CDR1 is MNHEY and CDR2 is SVGAGI. The CDR3 has 15 residues.

This TCR derives from a human donor who received a COVID-19 vaccine. V gene TRBV6-5 combines with J gene TRBJ2-7; 7 nucleotides align to TRBD1. Sequenced here: CD4+ T cells from PBMCs cultured without peptide, sampled after COVID-19 vaccination. The CDR3 is CASSNSRTGVSEQYF. DNA of the CDR3: TGTGCCAGCAGTAACTCACGAACAGGGGTGAGCGAGCAGTACTTC.